Sequencing of this TCR beta chain was carried out in a study of cytomegalovirus exposure and HLA in healthy donors. Background on the study: The use of the same platform for the roughly 110 validation repertoires and the roughly 630 first-cohort repertoires was reported by a later analysis.

Data came from immunoSEQ multiplex PCR; TCRdb stores just in-frame clones and leaves some out. The table shows around 130,000 clones, with over 75% occurring only once. Germline assignment: CDR1 SNHLY and CDR2 FYNNEI. Trimming cost V 8 bases and J 6 bases, with 22 bases left between them. This CDR3 comprises 16 residues. Findings and caveats of the study: Cytomegalovirus association was listed for 150 or so TCR beta chains. That first-cohort TCR clusters tended to co-occur in the 100 to 150 validation repertoires was found in a later analysis.

This clone was detected ten times or more. The antigen is unknown. The source is a woman aged 25 to 39 in good health and CMV-seronegative. The sample consisted of PBMCs. The chain has TRBV2 and TRBJ2-2, with a tentative D call TRBD2 (7 bases). The CDR3 DNA reads TGTGCCAGCCGGAGGGGGGGAAAGAGCGTCGCCGGGGAGCTGTTTTTT. It translates to CASRRGGKSVAGELFF.